This is a list of T cell receptor beta chains from one sample in a study of shared clonotypes between healthy human individuals. TCRdb keeps only in-frame clones here, not all; method: immunoSEQ multiplex PCR. This sample yields 550,000 to 800,000 clones, of which under 80% are seen a single time; 1.5% to 2% belongs to the top ten. The sequencing input was memory CD4+ T cells sorted from blood. The receptors shown here come from a woman aged 25 to 45 in good health. The CDR3 runs from the conserved cysteine through the conserved F or W. Fields, in order: V gene, CDR3 protein.

>TRBV5-4
CASSSKTDPRRGEQFF
>TRBV7-6
CASSLGLAGPQETQYF
>TRBV18
CASSPGQGEKLFF
>TRBV7-9
CASSLRISVAGELFF
>TRBV2
CASQDGTGWYEQFF
>TRBV6-6
CATRQPQAADTQYF
>TRBV5-6
CASSPLAGNENEQFF
>TRBV4-1
CASSQAQPLSNQPQHF
>TRBV7-7
CASSPTGTTDTQYF
>TRBV4-1
CASSQDSRGVSGANVLTF
>TRBV4-1
CASSQPTSGSYNEQFF
>TRBV5-1
CASSLYLWQGGEQYF
>TRBV6-4
CASSKGTGEADTQYF
>TRBV6-5
CASRGVPSNQPQHF
>TRBV5-4
CASSSDRNQPQHF
>TRBV27
CASGRQGKDGYTF
>TRBV25-1
CASSESGFSGNTIYF
>TRBV18
CASSPQQGARWNYGYTF